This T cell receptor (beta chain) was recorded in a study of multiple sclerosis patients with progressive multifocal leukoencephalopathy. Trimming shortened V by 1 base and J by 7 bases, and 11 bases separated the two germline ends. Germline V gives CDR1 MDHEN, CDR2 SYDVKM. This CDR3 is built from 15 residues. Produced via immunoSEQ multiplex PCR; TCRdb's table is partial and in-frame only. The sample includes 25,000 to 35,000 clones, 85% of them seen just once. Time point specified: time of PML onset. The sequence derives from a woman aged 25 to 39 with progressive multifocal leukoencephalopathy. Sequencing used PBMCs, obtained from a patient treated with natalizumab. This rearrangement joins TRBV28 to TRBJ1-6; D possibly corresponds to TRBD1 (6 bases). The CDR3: CASSLSGQGNSPLHF. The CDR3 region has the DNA TGTGCCAGCAGTTTATCTGGCCAGGGGAATTCACCCCTCCACTTT.